The T cell receptor beta chain described here comes from a study of control samples from healthy donors and cancer patients. The CDR3 spans 14 residues. The V and J ends lost 5 bases and 5 bases respectively, with 15 bases between them. Germline CDR1 reads SGHTA; CDR2 reads FQGNSA. This clone occurred a few times. The protocol was immunoSEQ multiplex PCR, while the TCRdb copy is restricted to in-frame clones and leaves out a portion. The table shows about 140,000 clones, with 89% occurring only once. The chain couples TRBV7-2 to TRBJ2-5; D gene ambiguous. Sequencing used blood. This clonotype was obtained from a man aged 30 to 39 in good health. In DNA form, the CDR3 reads TGTGCCAGCAGCACCCCAGTAGGTTCGGAGACCCAGTACTTC. It is translated as CASSTPVGSETQYF.